Listed here is a single TCR beta chain. What it binds is not known. The junction and the germline gene differ at one end; a read error may be behind it. The sample comes from a study of tumor-infiltrating lymphocytes in primary liver carcinoma. The CDR3 is 12 amino acids. Synthesis of TCR beta cDNA was carried out from 500 ng total RNA with a constant-region primer. Libraries for TCR beta were built through three nested multiplex PCR rounds, which together made up a slightly modified ARM-PCR procedure. Primers for the first two PCR rounds were TRBV1-TRBV30 forward primers and a C-beta reverse primer (approximately 10 cycles per round). TCRdb re-called the multiplex PCR reads with MiXCR, one entry per CDR3 protein. The sample gives approximately 190,000 distinct CDR3 sequences, around four fifths of which show up once; 15% to 20% is in the top ten. From unsorted bulk tissue weighing roughly 19-34 mg, DNA and RNA were co-extracted. Surgical resection was used to treat these primary liver carcinoma patients. The study enrolled treatment-naive patients with chronic HBV infection.

Study-level results: Tumor region pairs shared more overlap than did tumor-adjacent and tumor-blood pairs.

This receptor was taken from a man between 35 and 55 years old with primary liver carcinoma and hepatitis B virus infection. The chain employs TRBV12-3 or TRBV12-4 and TRBJ2-2; D may be TRBD2 (5 bases). Sequenced: tumor tissue from primary liver carcinoma. The CDR3 loop reads CDSAYGTGELFF. The CDR3 DNA reads as TGTGACAGCGCCTATGGAACCGGGGAGCTATTTTTT.